These 22 T cell receptor beta chains originate from one sample sequenced in a study of CD8+CD57+ T cells in acquired aplastic anemia. Genomic DNA, the template, was used for profiling of the TCR beta VDJ and CDR3. From the reads, TCRdb called clonotypes with MiXCR, one entry per CDR3 protein. The repertoire consists of more than 150,000 distinct CDR3 sequences, with approximately 49% occurring once and the leading ten covering approximately 2.9%. The sample consisted of sorted CD4+, CD8+, or CD8+CD57+ T cells (not recorded which) from PBMCs. The receptors derive from a human donor in good health.

The sample holds a few counts of this clonotype. The chain joins TRBV11-1 to TRBJ2-2; 13 nucleotides align to TRBD2. The CDR3 is 16 residues long. Germline CDR1 reads SGHAT; CDR2 reads FQDESV (reference sequence). Unmatched junction bases numbered 4, after V lost 5 bases and J lost 4 bases. CDR3 amino acids: CASSRLAGGRTGELFF. In DNA, the CDR3 is TGTGCCAGCAGCCGACTAGCGGGAGGTCGCACCGGGGAGCTGTTTTTT.

This clonotype showed up just a few times. Here the CDR3 reads CSAREGHGYEQYF. The CDR3 DNA reads TGCAGTGCTAGAGAGGGACACGGCTACGAGCAGTACTTC. The chain recombines TRBV20-1 with TRBJ2-7; a possible D gene is TRBD1 (6 bases). V lost 0 bases, J lost 3 bases, and 9 bases lay in between. Looked up from germline, CDR1 is DFQATT and CDR2 is SNEGSKA (reference sequence). This CDR3 has 13 amino acids.

DNA of the CDR3: TGTGCCAGTAGCCAGTCGGGGACAAACAATCAGCCCCAGCATTTT. Its protein product is CASSQSGTNNQPQHF. The chain links TRBV19 to TRBJ1-5; D is perhaps TRBD1 (6 bases). The CDR3 is 15 amino acids. Germline loops: CDR1 LNHDA, CDR2 SQIVND (reference sequence). Trimming removed 6 bases at V and 3 bases at J, with 15 bases between.

The sample holds a few counts of this clonotype. The chain is built from TRBV24-1 and TRBJ2-2, with D possibly matching TRBD1 (5 bases). The V gene lost 7 bases and the J gene lost 5 bases, with 10 bases spanning the gap. Germline CDR1 and CDR2: KGHDR and SFDVKD. The CDR3 runs to 13 residues. Here the CDR3 DNA reads TGTGCCACCAGCTTCAGACAGACCGGGGAGCTGTTTTTT. Its protein is CATSFRQTGELFF.

The V call is TRBV7-6, the J call TRBJ1-2, with 8 bases aligning to TRBD1. V gave up 1 base and J gave up 7 bases; unmatched junction bases: 8. Germline CDR1 SGHVS, CDR2 FNYEAQ. The CDR3 covers 15 residues. CDR3 nucleotide sequence: TGTGCCAGCAGCTTAGGGCCAGGGGGCGTACCTGGCTACACCTTC. Translation: CASSLGPGGVPGYTF.

V is TRBV7-9 and J is TRBJ2-5; D is possibly TRBD1 (5 bases). The CDR3 covers 13 residues. Germline V CDR1 and CDR2: SEHNR, FQNEAQ (reference sequence). V lost 4 bases, J lost 1 base, and 7 bases lay in between. The CDR3 spells CASSSDTQETQYF. The DNA of the CDR3 is TGTGCCAGCAGCTCGGACACCCAAGAGACCCAGTACTTC.

In this sample, this clonotype turned up many times. The V call is TRBV12-3 or TRBV12-4, the J call TRBJ1-6, with D unclear. The V gene lost 6 bases and the J gene lost 11 bases, with 14 bases spanning the gap. CDR3 length: 13 amino acids. The CDR3 DNA reads as TGTGCCAGCAGGGACGTATACGGAGCACCCCTCCACTTT. Protein: CASRDVYGAPLHF.

The CDR3 spells CASSQDVGRAYTF. The CDR3 DNA sequence: TGTGCCAGCAGCCAAGATGTCGGGCGAGCCTACACCTTC. The V and J genes are TRBV14 and TRBJ1-2; D remains ambiguous. CDR3 length equals 13 residues. The germline gives CDR1 SGHDN, CDR2 FVKESK. V lost 0 bases and J lost 10, with 12 bases in between.

This rearrangement joins TRBV7-3 to TRBJ2-5; D remains ambiguous. V was cut by 2 bases and J by 2 bases, with 6 bases left in between. The CDR3 sequence is 13 residues long. CDR1 and CDR2 from the germline V gene are SGHTA and FQGTGA. The CDR3, as DNA: TGTGCCAGCAGCTTACAATCTCAAGAGACCCAGTACTTC. Amino acids: CASSLQSQETQYF.

This clonotype was picked up many times. CDR3 in amino acids: CATSDPPDTQYF. CDR3 DNA: TGTGCCACCAGTGACCCGCCAGATACGCAGTATTTT. The chain couples TRBV24-1 to TRBJ2-3; unclear D gene. The V end was cut by 4 bases, the J end by 4 bases, with 5 bases between. Germline CDR1 is KGHDR and CDR2 is SFDVKD. This CDR3 spans 12 amino acids.

This clonotype was counted ten times or more. This chain links TRBV5-1 with TRBJ1-2; no reliable D call. The germline CDR1 and CDR2 sequences are SGHRS and YFSETQ. The CDR3 length is 14 residues. Trimming cost V 2 bases and J 8 bases, with 16 bases left between them. DNA for the CDR3: TGCGCCAGCAGCTTTGGGGAGTTCTTTGAAGGCTACACCTTC. Its translation is CASSFGEFFEGYTF.

The V gene is TRBV2, the J gene TRBJ2-5; 7 nucleotides line up with TRBD1. The CDR3 contains 15 residues. Per germline, CDR1 SNHLY and CDR2 FYNNEI. The V segment lost 6 bases and the J segment 5 bases; nucleotides outside the gene matches: 12. The CDR3 nucleotides are TGTGCCAGCAGCAGAACAGGGGTGGAAGGTGAGACCCAGTACTTC. Amino acid sequence: CASSRTGVEGETQYF.

This clonotype was picked up many times. The V and J genes are TRBV20-1 and TRBJ2-5, with 7 bases aligning to TRBD2. CDR1 is DFQATT, CDR2 SNEGSKA, per germline (reference sequence). V gave up 6 bases and J gave up 7 bases; unmatched junction bases: 11. The CDR3 is 13 amino acids. As DNA, the CDR3 is TGCAGTGCCAACGTCCCATCGGGGGGGACCCAGTACTTC. Encoded protein: CSANVPSGGTQYF.

This clonotype was recorded once. V gene TRBV7-3 combines with J gene TRBJ1-5; D is uncertain. The CDR3 runs 12 residues. Germline V gene sequence: CDR1 SGHTA, CDR2 FQGTGA. CDR3 DNA sequence: TGTGCTAAAGACACGGACAATCAGCCCCAGCATTTT. Residues: CAKDTDNQPQHF.

V and J are TRBV10-3 and TRBJ1-2; 7 bases are shared with TRBD1. The CDR3 covers 11 residues. Trimming took 11 bases from V and 3 from J; bases not matched to a gene: 3. Germline loops: CDR1 ENHRY, CDR2 SYGVKD. The CDR3 DNA is TGTGCCGGCGGGACAGACTATGGCTACACCTTC. As protein: CAGGTDYGYTF.

A few counts support this clonotype. The rearrangement links TRBV25-1 to TRBJ1-6, with D tentatively TRBD1 (5 bases). The CDR3 has 16 amino acids. V was clipped by 0 bases and J by 7 bases, with 13 bases between them. Germline CDR1 MGHDK, CDR2 SYGVNS. The CDR3 spells CASSEYQGRLNSPLHF. In nucleotides, the CDR3 is TGTGCCAGCAGTGAATATCAGGGACGGCTAAATTCACCCCTCCACTTT.

The rearrangement joins TRBV15 to TRBJ2-5, with 15 bases fitting TRBD2. The CDR3 runs 17 residues. V gave up 8 bases and J gave up 3 bases; unmatched junction bases: 10. Germline loops: CDR1 LNHNV, CDR2 YYDKDF (reference sequence). The CDR3 DNA reads TGTGCCACCGGCGGGGGACTAGCGGGAGGCTGGGAAGAGACCCAGTACTTC. This sequence encodes CATGGGLAGGWEETQYF. Complete variable domain (other parts from reference TRBV15 and TRBJ2-5): DAMVIQNPRYQVTQFGKPVTLSCSQTLNHNVMYWYQQKSSQAPKLLFHYYDKDFNNEADTPDNFQSRRPNTSFCFLDIRSPGLGDTAMYLCATGGGLAGGWEETQYFGPGTRLLVL.

The sample holds many counts of this clonotype. The V gene is TRBV6-2 or TRBV6-3, the J gene TRBJ2-3, with D perhaps TRBD2 (6 bases). V was pared by 5 bases and J by 5 bases, with 17 bases between. Looked up from germline, CDR1 is MNHEY and CDR2 is SVGEGT. The CDR3 loop spans 15 amino acids. Written as DNA, the CDR3 is TGTGCCAGCAGTAATGCGGGATCTAGGAGAGATACGCAGTATTTT. This codes for CASSNAGSRRDTQYF.

This clonotype turned up a few times. The chain employs TRBV4-1 and TRBJ2-5; possibly TRBD1 for D (6 bases). The CDR3 length is 14 residues. V gave up 3 bases and J gave up 3 bases, with 11 bases separating them. Germline V CDR1 and CDR2: MGHRA, YSYEKL. The CDR3 reads CASSQAGAEETQYF. CDR3 DNA: TGCGCCAGCAGCCAGGCAGGGGCAGAAGAGACCCAGTACTTC.

This rearrangement joins TRBV7-3 to TRBJ2-5; D may correspond to TRBD1 or TRBD2 (6 bases each). The CDR3 spans 16 residues. The germline V and J ends were trimmed by 2 bases and 2 bases, with 15 bases remaining between them. Germline lookup yields CDR1 SGHTA and CDR2 FQGTGA. This chain's CDR3 is CASSLGGPGRQETQYF. As DNA, the CDR3 is TGTGCCAGCAGCTTAGGGGGGCCAGGGCGACAAGAGACCCAGTACTTC.

V usage is TRBV5-6 and J usage is TRBJ2-1, with 10 bases fitting TRBD2. V was clipped by 1 base and J by 9 bases; unmatched bases: 10. The CDR3 is 16 residues long. The germline V gene encodes CDR1 SGHDT and CDR2 YYEEEE. The CDR3: CASSLMPAGGPGEQFF. The CDR3 nucleotides are TGTGCCAGCAGCTTGATGCCAGCGGGAGGGCCCGGTGAGCAGTTCTTC.

The sample holds a few counts of this clonotype. This CDR3 reads CASYSGTAYGYTF. The CDR3 DNA follows: TGTGCCAGCTACTCAGGGACGGCATATGGCTACACCTTC. This chain links TRBV5-6 with TRBJ1-2; D possibly corresponds to TRBD1 (5 bases). This CDR3 contains 13 residues. V lost 7 bases to trimming and J lost 5 bases, with 15 bases between them. Germline CDR1 reads SGHDT; CDR2 reads YYEEEE.